Each of the 8 T cell receptor beta chains below was sequenced from the same sample in a study of T cells in Graves' hyperthyroidism and ophthalmopathy. Amplification yielded TCR beta CDR3 regions, with RNA transcripts as the source. Carried out on the TCR CDR3, a first-round RT-PCR used the HTBI primer set. TCRdb re-called the multiplex PCR reads through MiXCR, storing one row per CDR3 protein. The repertoire holds roughly 160,000 distinct CDR3 sequences, with just under 9.5% as singletons. The sample comprised blood. The receptors stem from a woman aged 18-29 years with Graves' hyperthyroidism that later progressed to Graves' ophthalmopathy.

The chain couples TRBV7-6 to TRBJ1-6; no reliable D call. The CDR3 length is 18 residues. The germline CDR1 and CDR2 sequences are SGHVS and FNYEAQ. Between the trimmed V and J ends, which lost 6 bases and 0 bases, there was a span of 18 bases. The CDR3 loop reads CASSQRSREGSYNSPLHF. CDR3 coding DNA: TGTGCCAGCAGTCAAAGGTCGCGGGAAGGCTCCTATAATTCACCCCTCCACTTT. Drawing the rest from reference TRBV7-6 and TRBJ1-6, the complete variable domain is GAGVSQSPRYKVTKRGQDVALRCDPISGHVSLYWYRQALGQGPEFLTYFNYEAQQDKSGLPNDRFSAERPEGSISTLTIQRTEQRDSAMYRCASSQRSREGSYNSPLHFGNGTRLTVT.

At least ten counts were recorded for this clonotype. The chain recombines TRBV11-2 with TRBJ2-3, with 10 bases that match TRBD2. Trimming at V came to 5 bases and at J to 0 bases, leaving 8 bases not matched to a gene. Germline assignment: CDR1 SGHAT and CDR2 FQNNGV. There are 17 residues in the CDR3. The CDR3, as DNA: TGTGCCAGCAGCCAAGCCCTAGCGGGGGTTAGCACAGATACGCAGTATTTT. This codes for CASSQALAGVSTDTQYF.

This clonotype was counted many times. The chain employs TRBV11-2 and TRBJ1-4; D gene uncertain. Germline loops: CDR1 SGHAT, CDR2 FQNNGV. The CDR3 length is 15 residues. The germline V and J ends were trimmed by 1 base and 3 bases, with 9 bases remaining between them. The CDR3 nucleotides read TGTGCCAGCAGCTTAGTGTACGGTCCTAATGAAAAACTGTTTTTT. Protein product: CASSLVYGPNEKLFF.

This clonotype was counted at least ten times. This chain links TRBV7-8 with TRBJ2-7, with 9 bases identical to TRBD1. The CDR3 runs to 19 residues. Germline V gene data show CDR1 as SGHVS and CDR2 as FQNEAQ. The V and J ends lost 2 bases and 5 bases, in that order; junction bases with no gene match: 19. CDR3 DNA: TGTGCCAGCAGCTTACCGAGGAAGTCCCCCGGGACAGGGTTCCACGAGCAGTACTTC. This codes for CASSLPRKSPGTGFHEQYF.

This clonotype was seen at least ten times. The chain links TRBV7-8 to TRBJ1-3; a weak D match, TRBD1 (5 bases). Germline V gene sequence: CDR1 SGHVS, CDR2 FQNEAQ. Trimming shortened V by 3 bases and J by 1 base, and 7 bases separated the two germline ends. This CDR3 has 14 residues. The CDR3 DNA reads as TGTGCCAGCAGCTTCAGGGATTCTGGAAACACCATATATTTT. It specifies CASSFRDSGNTIYF.

This clonotype was seen only a few times. The rearrangement joins TRBV6-1 to TRBJ1-4, with a tentative D call TRBD1 (5 bases). The CDR3 length is 12 residues. Trimming shortened V by 5 bases and J by 8 bases, and 9 bases separated the two germline ends. CDR1 is MNHNS and CDR2 is SASEGT in the germline V gene. CDR3 protein: CASSWGLEKLFF. CDR3 in DNA: TGTGCCAGCAGTTGGGGACTCGAAAAACTGTTTTTT.

This clonotype was counted at least ten times. The chain carries TRBV19 and TRBJ2-7, with 9 bases lining up with TRBD1. This CDR3 has 14 amino acids. With V trimmed by 6 bases and J by 6 bases, 9 bases remained unmatched. From germline, CDR1 is LNHDA and CDR2 SQIVND (reference sequence). The CDR3 DNA is TGTGCCAGTAGACCGACAGGGGGATTCGGCGAGCAGTACTTC. Amino acid sequence: CASRPTGGFGEQYF.

This clonotype was seen many times. The rearrangement joins TRBV28 to TRBJ1-5; D uncertain. This CDR3 spans 16 amino acids. V shed 1 base and J shed 3 bases, with 13 bases lying between them. Germline CDR1 MDHEN, CDR2 SYDVKM. The CDR3 here is CASSLLWVNTNQPQHF. As DNA, the CDR3 is TGTGCCAGCAGTTTATTATGGGTAAATACCAATCAGCCCCAGCATTTT.